This T cell receptor (beta chain) was found in a study of blood T cell repertoires in COVID-19. TCRdb keeps only in-frame clones here, not all; method: immunoSEQ multiplex PCR. Among over 140,000 clones listed, roughly 85% were seen once. V gave up 6 bases and J gave up 6 bases; unmatched junction bases: 8. This CDR3 has 15 residues. Germline values: CDR1 MDHEN, CDR2 SYDVKM. Enrollees, about 18 to 90 years old, lived in roughly 24 US areas. Sequenced sample: PBMCs or T cells enriched from blood (not recorded which). The clonotype comes from a woman aged 50 to 65 who had recovered from COVID-19. V usage is TRBV28 and J usage is TRBJ2-1; 10 bases align to TRBD2. CDR3 sequence reads: CASRKLAGMINEQFF. CDR3 nucleotides: TGTGCCAGCAGAAAACTAGCGGGGATGATCAATGAGCAGTTCTTC.